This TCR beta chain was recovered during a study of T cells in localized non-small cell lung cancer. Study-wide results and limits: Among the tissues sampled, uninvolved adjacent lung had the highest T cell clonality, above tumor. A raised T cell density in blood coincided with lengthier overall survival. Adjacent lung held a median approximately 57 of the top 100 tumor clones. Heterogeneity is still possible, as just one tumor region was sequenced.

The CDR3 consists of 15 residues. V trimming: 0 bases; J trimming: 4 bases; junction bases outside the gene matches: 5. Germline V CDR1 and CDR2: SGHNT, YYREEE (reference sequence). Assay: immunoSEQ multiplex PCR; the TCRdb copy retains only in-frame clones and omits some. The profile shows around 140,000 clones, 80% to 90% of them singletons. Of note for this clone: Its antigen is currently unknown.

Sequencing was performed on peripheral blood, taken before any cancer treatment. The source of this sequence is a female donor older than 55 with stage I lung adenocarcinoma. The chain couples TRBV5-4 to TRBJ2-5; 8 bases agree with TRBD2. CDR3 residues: CASSLAGRVTETQYF. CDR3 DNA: TGTGCCAGCAGCTTGGCCGGGAGGGTGACAGAGACCCAGTACTTC. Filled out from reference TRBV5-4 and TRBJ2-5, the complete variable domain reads ETGVTQSPTHLIKTRGQQVTLRCSSQSGHNTVSWYQQALGQGPQFIFQYYREEENGRGNFPPRFSGLQFPNYSSELNVNALELDDSALYLCASSLAGRVTETQYFGPGTRLLVL.